These T cell receptor beta chains were read from a single sample in a study of cytomegalovirus exposure and HLA in healthy donors. Produced via immunoSEQ multiplex PCR; TCRdb's table is partial and in-frame only. The sample records 95,000 to 110,000 clones, approximately 84% being singletons. Sequencing was performed on PBMCs. The receptor source for this set is a man aged 25-40 years in good health and CMV-seronegative. CDR3s include the opening cysteine and the closing phenylalanine or tryptophan. The D gene is left open where the match is weak.

v_call,j_call,d_call,cdr3_aa
TRBV6-1,TRBJ1-3,TRBD1,CASSVPGQGSGNTIYF
TRBV6-5,TRBJ2-1,TRBD2,CASSRAGGRGGEQFF
TRBV6-5,TRBJ2-7,TRBD1,CASSYKTGGIEQYF
TRBV27,TRBJ2-3,TRBD2,CASSPGLAGDTQYF
TRBV6-5,TRBJ2-1,TRBD1,CASSFNRDRGGNEQFF
TRBV5-4,TRBJ2-7,TRBD1,CASRTGTGGYEQYF
TRBV6-1,TRBJ1-5,TRBD1,CASRTTGNQPQHF
TRBV6-4,TRBJ2-1,TRBD1,CASSMRTGSGNEQFF
TRBV2,TRBJ1-2,-,CASSGYGFYGYTF
TRBV10-1,TRBJ2-1,-,CASSDHRGSPEQFF
TRBV29-1,TRBJ2-1,TRBD2,CSVRPGLAGDEQFF
TRBV11-2,TRBJ1-1,-,CASSTRASGMNTEAFF
TRBV5-1,TRBJ2-7,-,CASSATGIYEQYF
TRBV5-6,TRBJ2-7,TRBD1,CASSTEDRGSYEQYF
TRBV10-1,TRBJ2-4,-,CASSAAQAKNIQYF
TRBV7-3,TRBJ1-2,TRBD1,CASSPGTGFNGYTF
TRBV18,TRBJ1-1,-,CASSPSGNTEAFF
TRBV4-2,TRBJ2-7,-,CASGAGHYEQYF
TRBV6-5,TRBJ2-7,TRBD1,CASSPTGSLYEQYF
TRBV12-5,TRBJ1-1,-,CASGLGGVTEAFF
TRBV7-9,TRBJ1-6,-,CASSTGHTNSPLHF
TRBV7-6,TRBJ2-7,TRBD2,CASSLSGLRDEQYF
TRBV6-1,TRBJ2-7,TRBD1,CASSESWQGDYEQYF
TRBV19,TRBJ2-1,TRBD2,CASSIVTSGGEQFF